The 23 T cell receptor beta chains in this list originate from one sample, sequenced in a study of control samples from healthy donors and cancer patients. Profiled with immunoSEQ multiplex PCR; TCRdb holds only in-frame clones, not every one. In the table there are about 89,000 clones, over 65% of which are singletons. Sequenced input: blood. The receptors shown here come from a woman aged 40 to 50 in good health.

The sample holds one count of this clone. The chain employs TRBV7-2 and TRBJ2-7; 7 bases fit TRBD2. Germline V gives CDR1 SGHTA, CDR2 FQGNSA. The CDR3 runs to 14 residues. J gave up 6 bases and V 5 bases, and 10 bases lay outside the gene matches. The CDR3 reads CASSTQISGGEQYF. The CDR3 DNA is TGTGCCAGCAGCACACAAATATCGGGGGGCGAGCAGTACTTC.

This chain joins TRBV6-5 and TRBJ1-5; TRBD1 aligns across 9 bases. Germline assignment: CDR1 MNHEY and CDR2 SVGAGI. Trimming took 6 bases from V and 1 from J; bases not matched to a gene: 4. The CDR3 is made up of 15 amino acids. The CDR3 DNA sequence: TGTGCCAGCAGCCCGACAGGGGGGAGCAATCAGCCCCAGCATTTT. This gives the protein CASSPTGGSNQPQHF.

In regard to this clone: A junction end diverges from the germline sequence, so it may reflect a read error. This sample includes further DNA sequences coding for the same CDR3. The J gene is TRBJ1-5, the V gene TRBV6-5, with 10 bases fitting TRBD1. The CDR3 has 14 residues. Germline CDR1 is MNHEY and CDR2 is SVGAGI. DNA of the CDR3: TGCGCCAGCACAGAGACAGGGGGCGATCAGCCCCAGCATTTT. The encoded protein is CASTETGGDQPQHF.

This chain connects TRBV12-5 to TRBJ1-3; 7 nucleotides line up with TRBD1. J was trimmed by 2 bases and V by 1 base; bases with no gene match: 14. Germline CDR1 and CDR2: LGHNT and FRNRAP. The CDR3 length is 19 residues. The CDR3 loop reads CASGLATSPGQRTGNTIYF. The CDR3 nucleotides read TGTGCTAGTGGTTTGGCAACCTCACCGGGACAGAGAACTGGAAACACCATATATTTT.

V gene TRBV4-3 combines with J gene TRBJ2-1; 8 bases are a match to TRBD2. Germline CDR1 and CDR2: LGHNA and YSLEER. V was clipped by 1 base and J by 7 bases; unmatched bases: 6. The CDR3 totals 15 residues. CDR3 amino acids: CASSQAGGPRNEQFF. The CDR3 DNA follows: TGCGCCAGCAGCCAAGCGGGGGGGCCGAGAAATGAGCAGTTCTTC.

This clone was detected a few times. The rearrangement uses TRBV5-4 and TRBJ2-7; 7 positions agree with TRBD1. This CDR3 region has 14 residues. Germline loops: CDR1 SGHNT, CDR2 YYREEE (reference sequence). The V segment lost 3 bases and the J segment 6 bases; nucleotides outside the gene matches: 9. The DNA of the CDR3 is TGTGCCAGCAGCTCGGGGACAGCTCCAGGCGAGCAGTACTTC. Protein sequence: CASSSGTAPGEQYF.

The chain is built from TRBV7-9 and TRBJ1-2; tentative D call: TRBD1 (5 bases). CDR1 is SEHNR, CDR2 FQNEAQ, per germline (reference sequence). Between the trimmed V and J ends, which lost 5 bases and 8 bases, there was a span of 24 bases. CDR3 length: 16 amino acids. CDR3 amino acids: CASSQPPRDPTKGYTF. The CDR3, as DNA: TGTGCCAGCAGCCAACCCCCCCGGGACCCAACAAAGGGCTACACCTTC.

V usage is TRBV25-1 and J usage is TRBJ2-7; D gene unclear. Germline values: CDR1 MGHDK, CDR2 SYGVNS. V was clipped by 5 bases and J by 0 bases, with 5 bases between them. The length of the CDR3 is 12 residues. Here the CDR3 reads CASSQRSYEQYF. CDR3 bases: TGTGCCAGCAGTCAACGCTCCTACGAGCAGTACTTC.

The chain has TRBV6-1 and TRBJ1-2, with D possibly TRBD1 on 5 matching bases. CDR1 is MNHNS and CDR2 is SASEGT in the germline V gene. This CDR3 has 12 amino acids. Trimming removed 3 bases at V and 8 bases at J, with 10 bases between. Here the CDR3 DNA reads TGTGCCAGCAGTGAGCAGGGCGAGGGCTACACCTTC. Its protein is CASSEQGEGYTF.

The chain employs TRBV6-1 and TRBJ1-1; perhaps TRBD1 as D (6 bases). From germline, CDR1 is MNHNS and CDR2 SASEGT. The ends were cut back, 3 bases at V and 0 bases at J, with 8 bases in the middle. CDR3 length: 14 residues. The CDR3 DNA is TGTGCCAGCAGTGATTGGGGGCTGAACACTGAAGCTTTCTTT. This translates into CASSDWGLNTEAFF.

The rearrangement joins TRBV19 to TRBJ1-1, with a possible D match to TRBD1 (6 bases). Germline V CDR1 and CDR2: LNHDA, SQIVND (reference sequence). V was clipped by 5 bases and J by 5 bases, with 9 bases between them. This CDR3 contains 12 residues. In nucleotides, the CDR3 is TGTGCCAGTAGTCAGGGGAGGACTGAAGCTTTCTTT. It translates to CASSQGRTEAFF.

The count of this clone is one. As DNA, the CDR3 is TGTGCCAGTAGTGTCCGAGCCGGGACTACCACAGATACGCAGTATTTT. Encoded protein: CASSVRAGTTTDTQYF. The chain uses TRBV19 and TRBJ2-3; TRBD2 matches 7 bases. V lost 5 bases and J lost 2; bases outside the gene matches: 10. This CDR3 has 16 amino acids. CDR1 and CDR2 from the germline V gene are LNHDA and SQIVND (reference sequence).

The V call is TRBV4-1, the J call TRBJ2-2; D gene uncertain. The ends were cut back, 0 bases at V and 6 bases at J, with 11 bases in the middle. The germline CDR1 and CDR2 sequences are MGHRA and YSYEKL. This CDR3 contains 15 residues. The CDR3 nucleotides read TGCGCCAGCAGCCAAGATTTCCAGGTAGCCGGGGAGCTGTTTTTT. This gives the protein CASSQDFQVAGELFF.

This clone has more than one count but fewer than ten. V is TRBV10-3 and J is TRBJ1-1; D might be TRBD1 (5 bases). The CDR3 is 14 residues long. Germline V gives CDR1 ENHRY, CDR2 SYGVKD. Trimming shortened V by 4 bases and J by 3 bases, and 12 bases separated the two germline ends. CDR3: CAISAVGVDTEAFF. CDR3 nucleotides: TGTGCCATCAGTGCAGTGGGGGTAGACACTGAAGCTTTCTTT.

A remark on this clone: At one boundary the junction diverges from the germline segment, which might be a read error. Other DNA variants within this sample encode the same CDR3. This sequence joins TRBV7-2 and TRBJ2-2; 11 nucleotides line up with TRBD2. Per the germline V gene, CDR1 is SGHTA and CDR2 is FQGNSA. This CDR3 contains 15 residues. Here the CDR3 DNA reads TGTGCCAGCAGCCTAGCGGGGGGAAACACCGGGGAGCTGTTTTTT. Protein product: CASSLAGGNTGELFF.

The chain is built from TRBV24-1 and TRBJ1-1; TRBD1 aligns across 8 bases. The V gene end was trimmed by 7 bases and the J gene end by 1 base; junction bases not matched to a gene: 4. The CDR3 spans 14 residues. CDR1 KGHDR and CDR2 SFDVKD come from the germline V gene. For the CDR3, the DNA is TGTGCCACCAGCCCCGGACAGGGGAACACTGAAGCTTTCTTT. Amino acids: CATSPGQGNTEAFF.

The chain carries TRBV18 and TRBJ1-1; D is possibly TRBD1 (6 bases). Germline lookup yields CDR1 KGHSH and CDR2 LQKENI. This CDR3 has 13 residues. Trimming took 10 bases from V and 1 from J, leaving 13 bases between them. Here the CDR3 DNA reads TGTGCCACCCTGGGGGGCACGAACACTGAAGCTTTCTTT. Translated, it gives CATLGGTNTEAFF. Full variable domain (remainder filled in from reference TRBV18 and TRBJ1-1): NAGVMQNPRHLVRRRGQEARLRCSPMKGHSHVYWYRQLPEEGLKFMVYLQKENIIDESGMPKERFSAEFPKEGPSILRIQQVVRGDSAAYFCATLGGTNTEAFFGQGTRLTVV.

This clone occurred once. CDR3 DNA: TGTGCCAGCAGCTCTACAGGGGGCTTTGGAAACACCATATATTTT. Protein sequence: CASSSTGGFGNTIYF. The V gene is TRBV7-2, the J gene TRBJ1-3; 9 bases align to TRBD1. With 4 bases clipped from V and 3 bases from J, the junction kept 4 bases outside the gene matches. The germline CDR1 and CDR2 sequences are SGHTA and FQGNSA. There are 15 residues in the CDR3.

This sequence joins TRBV19 and TRBJ2-3; 10 nucleotides match TRBD2. V dropped 1 base and J dropped 3; count of bases not matched to a gene: 10. Germline V lookup: CDR1 LNHDA, CDR2 SQIVND (reference sequence). The CDR3 covers 18 residues. The chain's CDR3 is CASSIVASGGAFTDTQYF. The CDR3 region has the DNA TGTGCCAGTAGTATAGTAGCGAGCGGGGGGGCCTTTACAGATACGCAGTATTTT.

The chain employs TRBV27 and TRBJ1-2, with D tentatively TRBD1 (5 bases). This CDR3 comprises 14 residues. The V gene's germline CDR1 is MNHEY and CDR2 SMNVEV (reference sequence). The V and J ends lost 7 bases and 0 bases respectively, with 12 bases between them. The CDR3 DNA is TGTGCCAGCAAGCGATACAGGTCTAACTATGGCTACACCTTC. Translation: CASKRYRSNYGYTF.

The CDR3 region is CASSQSQGRQPQHF. In DNA, the CDR3 is TGTGCCAGCAGCCAAAGCCAGGGCAGGCAGCCCCAGCATTTT. This rearrangement joins TRBV4-2 to TRBJ1-5; weak D call: TRBD1 (5 bases). Germline CDR1 reads LGHNA; CDR2 reads YNFKEQ. V lost 2 bases, J lost 7 bases, and 12 bases lay in between. This CDR3 region has 14 residues.

This clone was seen a single time. The rearrangement joins TRBV30 to TRBJ1-4; maybe TRBD1 (6 bases). Trimming removed 4 bases at V and 7 bases at J, with 13 bases between. CDR3 length: 13 amino acids. Germline V gene data show CDR1 as GTSNPN and CDR2 as SVGIG (reference sequence). CDR3: CAWTQQGGEKLFF. The DNA of the CDR3 is TGTGCCTGGACACAACAGGGTGGTGAAAAACTGTTTTTT.

Comments on this clone: This CDR3 is also generated by other DNA sequences in the sample. This chain joins TRBV5-1 and TRBJ2-6; 7 nucleotides align to TRBD1. Germline V gene data show CDR1 as SGHRS and CDR2 as YFSETQ. Trimming took 0 bases from V and 2 from J; bases not matched to a gene: 2. The CDR3 runs 16 residues. The CDR3, as DNA: TGCGCCAGCAGCTTGGGGCAGGGGGCTGGGGCCAACGTCCTGACTTTC. It codes for CASSLGQGAGANVLTF.